The 13 T cell receptor beta chains reported below all come from one sample, sequenced in a study of blood T cell repertoires in COVID-19. TCRdb's copy holds only in-frame clones and misses some; the assay was immunoSEQ multiplex PCR. Of more than 150,000 clones listed, around 84% are singletons. The sequenced material came from peripheral blood. The receptors derive from a man aged 25 to 40 with active or convalescent COVID-19.

The rearrangement links TRBV27 to TRBJ1-1; 8 nucleotides line up with TRBD1. The germline V gene has CDR1 MNHEY and CDR2 SMNVEV (reference sequence). After removal of 4 bases from V and 3 bases from J, the junction contained 1 base not matched to a gene. There are 13 residues in the CDR3. The CDR3, as DNA: TGTGCCAGCAGTTACAGGGGGGACACTGAAGCTTTCTTT. This encodes CASSYRGDTEAFF.

The chain employs TRBV19 and TRBJ1-3; 9 nucleotides line up with TRBD1. The CDR3 loop spans 16 amino acids. With V trimmed by 9 bases and J by 3 bases, 12 bases remained unmatched. Germline-derived CDR1 and CDR2 are LNHDA and SQIVND (reference sequence). The CDR3: CASSFLTGGGGNTIYF. Here the CDR3 DNA reads TGTGCCAGCTCGTTTTTGACAGGGGGAGGTGGAAACACCATATATTTT.

The chain links TRBV9 to TRBJ2-6; possible D gene TRBD1, 5 bases. V gave up 1 base and J gave up 2 bases, with 10 bases separating them. Per the germline V gene, CDR1 is SGDLS and CDR2 is YYNGEE. The CDR3 length is 16 residues. The CDR3 DNA reads TGTGCCAGCAGCGTATTAGGGGCCGCTGGGGCCAACGTCCTGACTTTC. It yields the protein CASSVLGAAGANVLTF.

The V call is TRBV5-4, the J call TRBJ1-1; D is undetermined. CDR1 SGHNT and CDR2 YYREEE come from the germline V gene (reference sequence). Trimming removed 7 bases from V and 3 bases from J, with 13 bases in between. This CDR3 has 13 residues. DNA of the CDR3: TGTGCCAGCCGTCGAGGGCCCGACACTGAAGCTTTCTTT. This sequence encodes CASRRGPDTEAFF.

V gene TRBV28 combines with J gene TRBJ1-5; 9 nucleotides line up with TRBD1. V shed 6 bases, J shed 6 bases, and the junction held 6 bases outside the gene matches. The CDR3 contains 14 residues. The V gene's germline CDR1 is MDHEN and CDR2 SYDVKM. As DNA, the CDR3 is TGTGCCAGCAGCACGGGACAGGGCTTTCAGCCCCAGCATTTT. Its protein product is CASSTGQGFQPQHF.

The rearrangement uses TRBV4-1 and TRBJ2-1; TRBD2 matches at 9 bases. CDR1 is MGHRA, CDR2 YSYEKL, per germline. This CDR3 comprises 15 residues. V lost 1 base and J lost 7; bases outside the gene matches: 5. This CDR3 reads CASSQGGGGENEQFF. CDR3 DNA sequence: TGCGCCAGCAGCCAAGGCGGGGGGGGTGAGAATGAGCAGTTCTTC.

The count of this clone is one. The chain employs TRBV5-4 and TRBJ1-4; 7 nucleotides agree with TRBD1. V gave up 4 bases and J gave up 5 bases; unmatched junction bases: 5. This CDR3 has 14 residues. The V gene's germline CDR1 is SGHNT and CDR2 YYREEE (reference sequence). This CDR3 is CASSPDRVNEKLFF. CDR3 DNA: TGTGCCAGCAGCCCCGACAGGGTGAATGAAAAACTGTTTTTT.

This rearrangement joins TRBV5-1 to TRBJ2-3; weak D call: TRBD1 (6 bases). V lost 3 bases and J 6 bases, leaving 11 bases between the germline ends. The CDR3 has 13 residues. Germline lookup yields CDR1 SGHRS and CDR2 YFSETQ. In DNA form, the CDR3 reads TGCGCCAGCAGCTCCAGGGGAGCCGATACGCAGTATTTT. Protein product: CASSSRGADTQYF. Drawing the rest from reference TRBV5-1 and TRBJ2-3, the complete variable domain is KAGVTQTPRYLIKTRGQQVTLSCSPISGHRSVSWYQQTPGQGLQFLFEYFSETQRNKGNFPGRFSGRQFSNSRSEMNVSTLELGDSALYLCASSSRGADTQYFGPGTRLTVL.

The sample holds a few counts of this clone. This CDR3 is CASRRDRQETQYF. Written as DNA, the CDR3 is TGTGCCAGTCGCCGGGACAGACAAGAGACCCAGTACTTC. The rearrangement links TRBV6-5 to TRBJ2-5; 7 positions match TRBD1. The CDR3 length is 13 residues. Germline CDR1 reads MNHEY; CDR2 reads SVGAGI. Losses at the gene ends were 9 bases for V and 2 bases for J; bases not matched to a gene: 6.

V usage is TRBV27 and J usage is TRBJ2-5; the D gene is possibly TRBD1 (6 bases). Deletions cut 4 bases from V and 5 bases from J, with 20 bases between. The CDR3 totals 16 residues. The germline CDR1 and CDR2 sequences are MNHEY and SMNVEV (reference sequence). The CDR3 here is CASSSPATGYGETQYF. DNA of the CDR3: TGTGCCAGCAGTTCACCAGCTACAGGGTACGGGGAGACCCAGTACTTC.

The chain combines TRBV7-9 with TRBJ1-2; D perhaps matches TRBD1 (5 bases). Germline V lookup: CDR1 SEHNR, CDR2 FQNEAQ (reference sequence). The CDR3 sequence is 15 residues long. V lost 1 base, J lost 4 bases, and 13 bases lay in between. CDR3 amino acids: CASSLGGLRSYGYTF. The CDR3 DNA reads as TGTGCCAGCAGCTTAGGGGGCCTCCGGAGCTATGGCTACACCTTC.

The J gene is TRBJ1-1, the V gene TRBV30; possibly TRBD1 for D (5 bases). Germline lookup yields CDR1 GTSNPN and CDR2 SVGIG (reference sequence). This CDR3 comprises 13 residues. The ends were cut back, 2 bases at V and 1 base at J, with 8 bases in the middle. The DNA of the CDR3 is TGTGCCTGGAGTCTTCAGGGGAACACTGAAGCTTTCTTT. It yields the protein CAWSLQGNTEAFF.

The CDR3 region is CASTLGRLLAGGPSTGELFF. CDR3 coding DNA: TGTGCCAGCACCCTGGGGCGGTTACTAGCGGGGGGGCCTAGCACCGGGGAGCTGTTTTTT. The V call is TRBV7-8, the J call TRBJ2-2, with TRBD2 matching 13 bases. Per the germline V gene, CDR1 is SGHVS and CDR2 is FQNEAQ. The CDR3 extends over 20 amino acids. V dropped 7 bases and J dropped 4; count of bases not matched to a gene: 18.